Listed below are T cell receptor beta chains from one sample, sequenced in a study of blood T cell repertoires in COVID-19. Measured with immunoSEQ multiplex PCR; TCRdb has only the in-frame clones, and not every one. The repertoire holds 100,000 or so clones, with 79% as singletons. The sequenced sample was peripheral blood. These receptors were collected from a human donor in a cohort sampled during active COVID-19. Each CDR3 is given with its conserved first and last residue. D genes are given only for firm matches. Only part of the rows carry a size: once, few, many, or a class if the clone is expanded.

D gene,V gene,CDR3 length,J gene,clone size,CDR3 protein,CDR3 DNA
TRBD2,TRBV18,17,TRBJ2-2,NA,CASSRSTSGQYTGELFF,TGTGCCAGCTCAAGGTCCACTAGCGGGCAATACACCGGGGAGCTGTTTTTT
NA,TRBV19,12,TRBJ2-5,once,CASSTRNDAQYF,TGTGCCAGTAGTACCAGAAACGATGCCCAGTACTTC
NA,TRBV19,14,TRBJ2-1,NA,CATNRESSYNEQFF,TGTGCCACCAACAGGGAGAGCTCCTACAATGAGCAGTTCTTC
NA,TRBV15,15,TRBJ2-2,NA,CATSIATPYTGELFF,TGTGCCACCAGCATCGCGACACCCTACACCGGGGAGCTGTTTTTT
NA,TRBV7-2,12,TRBJ2-1,NA,CASSLGAVEQFF,TGTGCCAGCAGCTTAGGAGCGGTTGAGCAGTTCTTC
NA,TRBV6-5,16,TRBJ2-2,once,CASSYSMEADTGELFF,TGTGCCAGCAGTTACTCGATGGAGGCCGACACCGGGGAGCTGTTTTTT
NA,TRBV7-2,15,TRBJ2-6,NA,CASSLELGGANVLTF,TGTGCCAGCAGCTTAGAACTCGGTGGGGCCAACGTCCTGACTTTC
NA,TRBV12-3/TRBV12-4,13,TRBJ1-5,NA,CASSGGNTQPQHF,TGTGCCAGCTCGGGGGGGAACACTCAGCCCCAGCATTTT
NA,TRBV28,14,TRBJ2-5,NA,CASSRTVSQETQYF,TGTGCCAGTTCACGGACAGTTAGCCAAGAGACCCAGTACTTC
NA,TRBV5-6,11,TRBJ2-5,NA,CASSLYETQYF,TGTGCCAGCAGCTTATATGAGACCCAGTACTTC
TRBD2,TRBV28,14,TRBJ2-7,NA,CASHTSGKTYEQYF,TGTGCCAGTCATACTAGCGGGAAAACCTACGAGCAGTACTTC
NA,TRBV15,14,TRBJ2-1,few,CATSRGRRGNEQFF,TGTGCCACCAGCAGAGGCCGACGGGGCAATGAGCAGTTCTTC
NA,TRBV20-1,14,TRBJ2-7,NA,CSASRRAETYEQYF,TGCAGTGCTAGTAGGAGGGCAGAAACCTACGAGCAGTACTTC
TRBD1,TRBV4-2,19,TRBJ1-2,NA,CASSQDIVSWTGGLYGYTF,TGTGCCAGCAGCCAAGACATAGTATCGTGGACAGGGGGCTTGTATGGCTACACCTTC